One sample yielded the 4 T cell receptor beta chains listed below, sequenced in a study of breast tumors, draining lymph nodes, adjacent tissues. TCRdb re-analysed the multiplex PCR reads in MiXCR, keeping a single row per CDR3 protein. Of some 140,000 distinct CDR3 sequences listed, about 20% are singletons. The lymph nodes were axillary draining lymph nodes from breast cancer patients. Sequencing was done on a sample of axillary lymph node tissue. All receptors come from a female donor with breast cancer. Some clones in this sample may be carry-over from other donors' samples.

This clonotype appeared many times. V gene TRBV5-1 combines with J gene TRBJ2-7; 9 bases map to TRBD1. There are 14 residues in the CDR3. V was pared by 3 bases and J by 3 bases, with 4 bases of the junction left unmatched. The germline gives CDR1 SGHRS, CDR2 YFSETQ. Here the CDR3 reads CASSSGTGYYEQYF. DNA for the CDR3: TGCGCCAGCAGCTCCGGGACAGGGTACTACGAGCAGTACTTC.

In its sample, this clonotype was seen many times. J is TRBJ1-4 and V is TRBV18; 9 bases agree with TRBD1. This CDR3 contains 15 residues. From germline, CDR1 is KGHSH and CDR2 LQKENI. With 3 bases clipped from V and 10 bases from J, the junction kept 9 bases outside the gene matches. In DNA, the CDR3 is TGTGCCAGCTCACCTCCCACAGGGGGCAAGGGAAAACTGTTTTTT. Amino acid sequence: CASSPPTGGKGKLFF.

This clonotype showed up just a few times. V gene TRBV7-8 combines with J gene TRBJ2-4; D may be TRBD1 or TRBD2 (6 bases each). The CDR3 extends over 15 amino acids. CDR1 SGHVS and CDR2 FQNEAQ come from the germline V gene. The ends were cut back, 8 bases at V and 11 bases at J, with 25 bases in the middle. This CDR3 reads CASSKGVAGGDVQYF. For the CDR3, the DNA is TGTGCCAGCTCGAAGGGGGTTGCTGGCGGGGATGTTCAGTACTTC.

Regarding this clonotype: A read error may explain this, as a much larger clone is one base away. Likely a read error: the CDR3 ends without its conserved phenylalanine or tryptophan. CDR3 loop: CASSARHEQFL. DNA of the CDR3: TGTGCCAGCAGTGCGCGGCATGAGCAGTTCCTC. V usage is TRBV27 and J usage is TRBJ2-1; no definite D call. The germline CDR1 and CDR2 sequences are MNHEY and SMNVEV (reference sequence). The CDR3 is 11 amino acids. V was shortened by 5 bases and J by 8 bases, with 7 bases between the two germline ends.